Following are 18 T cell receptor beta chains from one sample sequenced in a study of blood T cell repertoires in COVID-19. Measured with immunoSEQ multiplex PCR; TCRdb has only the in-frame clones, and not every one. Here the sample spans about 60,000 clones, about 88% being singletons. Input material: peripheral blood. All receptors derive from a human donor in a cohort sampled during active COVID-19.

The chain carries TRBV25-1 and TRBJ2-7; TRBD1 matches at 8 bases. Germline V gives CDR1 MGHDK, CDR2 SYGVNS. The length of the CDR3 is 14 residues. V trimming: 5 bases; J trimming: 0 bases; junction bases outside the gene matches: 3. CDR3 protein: CASSTGTGSYEQYF. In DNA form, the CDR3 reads TGTGCCAGCAGTACCGGGACAGGCTCCTACGAGCAGTACTTC.

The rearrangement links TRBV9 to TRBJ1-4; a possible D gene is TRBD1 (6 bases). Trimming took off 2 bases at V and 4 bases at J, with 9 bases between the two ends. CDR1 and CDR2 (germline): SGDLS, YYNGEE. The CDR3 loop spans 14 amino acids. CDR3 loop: CASSVGQHNEKLFF. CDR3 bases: TGTGCCAGCAGCGTCGGACAGCATAATGAAAAACTGTTTTTT.

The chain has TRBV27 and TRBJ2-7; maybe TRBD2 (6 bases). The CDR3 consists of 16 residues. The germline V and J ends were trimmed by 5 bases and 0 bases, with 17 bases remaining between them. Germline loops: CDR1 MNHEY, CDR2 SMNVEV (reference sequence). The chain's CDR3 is CASSGDGGVSSYEQYF. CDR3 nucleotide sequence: TGTGCCAGCAGTGGGGACGGCGGGGTCTCCTCCTACGAGCAGTACTTC.

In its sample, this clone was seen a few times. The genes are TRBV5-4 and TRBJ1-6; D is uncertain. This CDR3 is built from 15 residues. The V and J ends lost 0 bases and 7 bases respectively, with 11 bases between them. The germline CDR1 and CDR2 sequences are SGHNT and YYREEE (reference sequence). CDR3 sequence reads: CASSLGQFVNSPLHF. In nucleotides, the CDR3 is TGTGCCAGCAGCTTGGGCCAGTTCGTCAATTCACCCCTCCACTTT.

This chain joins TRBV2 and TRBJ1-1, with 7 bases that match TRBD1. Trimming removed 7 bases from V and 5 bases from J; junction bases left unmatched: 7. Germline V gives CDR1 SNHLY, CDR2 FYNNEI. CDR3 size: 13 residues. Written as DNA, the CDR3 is TGTGCCAGCAAGTACAGGGGTGGAACTGAAGCTTTCTTT. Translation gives CASKYRGGTEAFF.

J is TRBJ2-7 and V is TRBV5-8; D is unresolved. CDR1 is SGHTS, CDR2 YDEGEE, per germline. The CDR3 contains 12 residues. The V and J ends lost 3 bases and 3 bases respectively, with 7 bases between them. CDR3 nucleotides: TGTGCCAGCAGCTATAACTTCTACGAGCAGTACTTC. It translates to CASSYNFYEQYF.

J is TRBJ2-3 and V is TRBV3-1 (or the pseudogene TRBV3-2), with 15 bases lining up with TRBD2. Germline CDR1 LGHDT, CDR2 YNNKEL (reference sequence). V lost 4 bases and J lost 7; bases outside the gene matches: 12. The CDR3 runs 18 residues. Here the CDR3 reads CASSRHPPGTSGRNTQYF. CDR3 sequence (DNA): TGTGCCAGCAGCCGCCACCCCCCCGGGACTAGCGGGAGGAATACGCAGTATTTT.

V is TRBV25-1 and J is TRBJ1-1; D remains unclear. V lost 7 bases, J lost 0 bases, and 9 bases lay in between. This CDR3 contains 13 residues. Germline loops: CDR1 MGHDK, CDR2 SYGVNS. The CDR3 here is CASIPRLNTEAFF. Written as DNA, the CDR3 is TGTGCCAGCATTCCGAGGTTGAACACTGAAGCTTTCTTT.

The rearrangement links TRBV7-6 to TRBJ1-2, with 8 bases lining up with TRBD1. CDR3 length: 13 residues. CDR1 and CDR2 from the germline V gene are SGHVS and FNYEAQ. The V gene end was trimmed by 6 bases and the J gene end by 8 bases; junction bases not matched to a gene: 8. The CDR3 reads CASSLDRVQGYTF. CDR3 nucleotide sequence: TGTGCCAGCAGTTTGGACAGGGTACAGGGCTACACCTTC.

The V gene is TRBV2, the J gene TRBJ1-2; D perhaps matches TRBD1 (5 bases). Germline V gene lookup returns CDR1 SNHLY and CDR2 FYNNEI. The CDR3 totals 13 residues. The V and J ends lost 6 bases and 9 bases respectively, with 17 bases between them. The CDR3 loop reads CASRRGESNRYTF. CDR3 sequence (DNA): TGTGCCAGCAGACGGGGGGAATCAAATCGCTACACCTTC.

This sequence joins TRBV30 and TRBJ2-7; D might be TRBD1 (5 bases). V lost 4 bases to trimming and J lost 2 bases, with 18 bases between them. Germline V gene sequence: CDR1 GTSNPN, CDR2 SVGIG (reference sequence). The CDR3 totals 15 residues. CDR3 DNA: TGTGCCTGGAACACCTGGGAAGGGGCGACCTACGAGCAGTACTTC. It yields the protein CAWNTWEGATYEQYF.

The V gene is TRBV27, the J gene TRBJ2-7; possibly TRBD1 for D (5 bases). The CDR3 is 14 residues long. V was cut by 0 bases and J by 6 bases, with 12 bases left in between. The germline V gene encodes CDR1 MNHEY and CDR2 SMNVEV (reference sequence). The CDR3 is CASSLSLGVGEQYF. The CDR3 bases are TGTGCCAGCAGTTTATCGTTAGGGGTAGGCGAGCAGTACTTC.

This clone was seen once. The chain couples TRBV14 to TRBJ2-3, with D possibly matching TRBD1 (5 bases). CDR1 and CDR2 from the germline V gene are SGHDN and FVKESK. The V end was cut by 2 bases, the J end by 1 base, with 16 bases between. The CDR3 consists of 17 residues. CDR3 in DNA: TGTGCCAGCAGCCAAAACCCAGGGCAGTTTCGCACAGATACGCAGTATTTT. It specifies CASSQNPGQFRTDTQYF.

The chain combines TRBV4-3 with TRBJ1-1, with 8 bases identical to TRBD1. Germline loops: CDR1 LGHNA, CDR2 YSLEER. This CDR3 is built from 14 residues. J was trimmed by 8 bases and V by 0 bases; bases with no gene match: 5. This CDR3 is CASSQDPGQGEAFF. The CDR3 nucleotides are TGCGCCAGCAGCCAAGATCCCGGACAGGGAGAAGCTTTCTTT.

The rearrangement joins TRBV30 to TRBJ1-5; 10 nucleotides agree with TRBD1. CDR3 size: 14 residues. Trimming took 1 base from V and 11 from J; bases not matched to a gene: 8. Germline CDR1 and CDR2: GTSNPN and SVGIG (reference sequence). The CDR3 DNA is TGTGCCTGGAGTGCCGGGACAGGGGTTTCTTCCCAGCATTTT. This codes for CAWSAGTGVSSQHF. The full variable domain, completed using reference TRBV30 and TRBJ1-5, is SQTIHQWPATLVQPVGSPLSLECTVEGTSNPNLYWYRQAAGRGLQLLFYSVGIGQISSEVPQNLSASRPQDRQFILSSKKLLLSDSGFYLCAWSAGTGVSSQHFGDGTRLSIL.

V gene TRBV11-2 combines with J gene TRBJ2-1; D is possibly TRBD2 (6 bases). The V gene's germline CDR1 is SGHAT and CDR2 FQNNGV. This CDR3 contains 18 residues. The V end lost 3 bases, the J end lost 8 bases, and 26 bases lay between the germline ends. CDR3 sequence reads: CASSLTQSRDLIFYEQFF. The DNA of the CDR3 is TGTGCCAGCAGCTTGACACAAAGTAGGGACTTGATATTTTATGAGCAGTTCTTC. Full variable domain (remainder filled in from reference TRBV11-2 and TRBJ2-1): EAGVAQSPRYKIIEKRQSVAFWCNPISGHATLYWYQQILGQGPKLLIQFQNNGVVDDSQLPKDRFSAERLKGVDSTLKIQPAKLEDSAVYLCASSLTQSRDLIFYEQFFGPGTRLTVL.

The CDR3 protein is CASSQERVSYEQYF. The CDR3 coding sequence is TGTGCCAGCAGCCAAGAGAGGGTCTCCTACGAGCAGTACTTC. The chain combines TRBV4-2 with TRBJ2-7, with a weak D call TRBD2 (5 bases). Germline assignment: CDR1 LGHNA and CDR2 YNFKEQ. Trimming left V 0 bases short and J 0 bases short, with 6 bases between. The CDR3 is made up of 14 amino acids.

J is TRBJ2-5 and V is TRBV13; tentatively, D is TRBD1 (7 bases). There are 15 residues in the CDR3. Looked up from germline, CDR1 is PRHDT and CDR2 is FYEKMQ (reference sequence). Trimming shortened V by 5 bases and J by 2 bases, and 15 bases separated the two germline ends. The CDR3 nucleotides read TGTGCCAGCAGCGGAGGGGGCCTCGGGCAAGAGACCCAGTACTTC. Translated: CASSGGGLGQETQYF.